This T cell receptor beta chain was identified during a study of early T cells in non-severe SARS-CoV-2 infection. For the study at large: The sequenced material was bulk RNA from unsorted whole blood, and its chains were unpaired.

Via MiXCR, TCRdb re-called the 5' RACE reads, giving one row per CDR3 protein. The profile covers 66,000 or so distinct CDR3 sequences, with under 15% appearing a single time and about 7.7% taken by the ten largest. The V gene lost 1 base and the J gene lost 3 bases, with 13 bases spanning the gap. The CDR3 contains 15 residues. CDR1 and CDR2 from the germline V gene are LGHDT and YNNKEL (reference sequence). Sample: whole blood. The V and J genes are TRBV3-1 and TRBJ2-7; D may be TRBD2 (6 bases). This TCR was recovered from an adult who was a healthcare worker with PCR-confirmed SARS-CoV-2 infection or an uninfected control (not recorded which). This CDR3 reads CASSQVLAANYEQYF. In DNA form, the CDR3 reads TGTGCCAGCAGCCAAGTCTTAGCGGCGAACTACGAGCAGTACTTC.